Each of the 15 T cell receptor beta chains below was sequenced from the same sample in a study of blood T cell repertoires in COVID-19. Libraries were prepared by immunoSEQ multiplex PCR; TCRdb keeps only in-frame clonotypes and omits some of them. Among around 130,000 clones, about nine tenths were seen once, and the ten largest hold approximately 4.3%. The sequenced sample was peripheral blood. These receptors all stem from a man aged 40-49 years with acute or convalescent COVID-19.

The rearrangement uses TRBV3-1 (or the pseudogene TRBV3-2) and TRBJ2-1, with D possibly being TRBD1 (5 bases). CDR3 length: 15 residues. CDR1 is LGHDT and CDR2 is YNNKEL in the germline V gene (reference sequence). V shed 1 base and J shed 8 bases, with 15 bases lying between them. CDR3 residues: CASSQGVRVVDEQFF. CDR3 sequence (DNA): TGTGCCAGCAGCCAAGGAGTCAGGGTGGTGGATGAGCAGTTCTTC.

The rearrangement joins TRBV6-1 to TRBJ2-2; 15 bases match TRBD2. The CDR3 has 18 residues. V trimming: 4 bases; J trimming: 4 bases; junction bases outside the gene matches: 7. Germline lookup yields CDR1 MNHNS and CDR2 SASEGT. The CDR3 protein is CASSARGLAGGSTGELFF. The CDR3 DNA sequence: TGTGCCAGCAGTGCAAGGGGACTAGCGGGAGGCTCCACCGGGGAGCTGTTTTTT.

The J gene is TRBJ2-1, the V gene TRBV12-2; the listed D gene, TRBD2, was not tested against the DNA. TRBV12-2 is reported as a pseudogene. The length of the CDR3 is 15 residues. The CDR3: CASRSTSGGDNEQFF. Written as DNA, the CDR3 is TGTGCAAGTCGTTCCACTAGCGGAGGGGACAATGAGCAGTTCTTC.

This clone was counted a few times. The chain couples TRBV19 to TRBJ1-4; 9 positions match TRBD1. V lost 6 bases, J lost 6 bases, and 8 bases stayed unmatched. CDR3 length: 15 residues. From germline, CDR1 is LNHDA and CDR2 SQIVND (reference sequence). CDR3 amino acids: CASRKPGQGDEKLFF. The CDR3 nucleotides are TGTGCCAGTAGGAAACCGGGACAGGGAGATGAAAAACTGTTTTTT.

This CDR3 reads CAIGVQGFGEQYF. The DNA for the CDR3 is TGTGCCATCGGGGTACAGGGATTCGGCGAGCAGTACTTC. The chain recombines TRBV10-3 with TRBJ2-7; TRBD1 is a possible D gene (6 bases). CDR1 ENHRY and CDR2 SYGVKD come from the germline V gene. There are 13 residues in the CDR3. V lost 8 bases and J 6 bases, leaving 17 bases between the germline ends.

The gene calls are TRBV6-5 and TRBJ2-3; TRBD2 is a possible D gene (5 bases). CDR1 is MNHEY and CDR2 is SVGAGI in the germline V gene. The CDR3 extends over 14 amino acids. Trimming removed 5 bases from V and 3 bases from J, with 12 bases in between. CDR3 loop: CASSPGKATDTQYF. The CDR3 bases are TGTGCCAGCAGTCCGGGAAAGGCAACAGATACGCAGTATTTT.

The chain uses TRBV27 and TRBJ2-1, with 10 bases aligning to TRBD1. Trimming took 7 bases from V and 4 from J; bases not matched to a gene: 7. There are 15 residues in the CDR3. The germline CDR1 and CDR2 sequences are MNHEY and SMNVEV (reference sequence). The CDR3 sequence: CASTIGQGVYNEQFF. The CDR3 DNA is TGTGCCAGCACCATCGGACAGGGGGTTTACAATGAGCAGTTCTTC.

The chain has TRBV3-1 (or the pseudogene TRBV3-2) and TRBJ2-1; 9 positions match TRBD1. Germline V gene sequence: CDR1 LGHDT, CDR2 YNNKEL (reference sequence). The V and J ends lost 6 bases and 10 bases, in that order; junction bases with no gene match: 10. The CDR3 loop spans 14 amino acids. In DNA, the CDR3 is TGTGCCAGCAGGGAGGACAGGGGTAAAAAGGAGCAGTTCTTC. This sequence encodes CASREDRGKKEQFF.

The rearrangement joins TRBV19 to TRBJ1-2; a possible D gene is TRBD1 (6 bases). This CDR3 region has 13 residues. V lost 5 bases and J lost 10, with 17 bases in between. The germline V gene encodes CDR1 LNHDA and CDR2 SQIVND (reference sequence). The CDR3, as DNA: TGTGCCAGTAGTCCGTCAGGGGTGGTTGACTACACCTTC. Residues: CASSPSGVVDYTF.

The rearrangement links TRBV7-2 to TRBJ1-4; no reliable D call. Germline V gene sequence: CDR1 SGHTA, CDR2 FQGNSA. This CDR3 contains 14 residues. The germline V and J ends were trimmed by 0 bases and 5 bases, with 7 bases remaining between them. The CDR3 spells CASSLARQNEKLFF. CDR3 in DNA: TGTGCCAGCAGCTTAGCGCGGCAGAATGAAAAACTGTTTTTT. The full variable domain, its missing parts supplied by reference TRBV7-2 and TRBJ1-4, is GAGVSQSPSNKVTEKGKDVELRCDPISGHTALYWYRQSLGQGLEFLIYFQGNSAPDKSGLPSDRFSAERTGGSVSTLTIQRTQQEDSAVYLCASSLARQNEKLFFGSGTQLSVL.

The rearrangement joins TRBV2 to TRBJ1-2; the D gene is possibly TRBD1 (5 bases). Germline V CDR1 and CDR2: SNHLY, FYNNEI. V was shortened by 5 bases and J by 7 bases, with 17 bases between the two germline ends. CDR3 length: 14 residues. The DNA for the CDR3 is TGTGCCAGCAGTATTCAGGGCGCCCCGGGTGGCTACACCTTC. Amino acid sequence: CASSIQGAPGGYTF.

Comments on this clone: Germline and junction disagree at one end, which may indicate a read error. Additional DNA sequences in this sample encode the identical CDR3. The chain employs TRBV3-1 (or the pseudogene TRBV3-2) and TRBJ2-5; 7 nucleotides match TRBD2. In germline, CDR1 is LGHDT, CDR2 YNNKEL (reference sequence). This CDR3 region has 15 residues. Here the CDR3 reads CASSQGLANQETQYF. CDR3 coding DNA: TGTGCCAGCAGCCAAGGACTAGCAAACCAAGAGACCCAATACTTC.

The chain recombines TRBV5-4 with TRBJ1-2; 8 nucleotides line up with TRBD1. Germline loops: CDR1 SGHNT, CDR2 YYREEE (reference sequence). After removal of 2 bases from V and 2 bases from J, the junction contained 2 bases not matched to a gene. The CDR3 loop spans 14 amino acids. CDR3 region: CASSLGQGNYGYTF. The CDR3 nucleotides are TGTGCCAGCAGCTTAGGACAGGGAAACTATGGCTACACCTTC.

In this sample, this clone turned up a few times. V is TRBV7-6 and J is TRBJ2-7; 8 bases align to TRBD1. Germline V gene sequence: CDR1 SGHVS, CDR2 FNYEAQ. This CDR3 is built from 14 residues. After removal of 3 bases from V and 3 bases from J, the junction contained 4 bases not matched to a gene. CDR3 in DNA: TGTGCCAGCAGCTTGGGGACAGGAATCTACGAGCAGTACTTC. Amino acid sequence: CASSLGTGIYEQYF. Full variable domain (remainder filled in from reference TRBV7-6 and TRBJ2-7): GAGVSQSPRYKVTKRGQDVALRCDPISGHVSLYWYRQALGQGPEFLTYFNYEAQQDKSGLPNDRFSAERPEGSISTLTIQRTEQRDSAMYRCASSLGTGIYEQYFGPGTRLTVT.

The chain combines TRBV30 with TRBJ1-1; D ambiguous. The V end was cut by 0 bases, the J end by 1 base, with 18 bases between. CDR1 and CDR2 from the germline V gene are GTSNPN and SVGIG (reference sequence). The CDR3 runs 17 residues. CDR3 sequence reads: CAWSVLLLGLTNTEAFF. The CDR3 nucleotides are TGTGCCTGGAGTGTACTGTTGTTAGGACTTACGAACACTGAAGCTTTCTTT. Variable domain in full (rest from reference TRBV30 and TRBJ1-1): SQTIHQWPATLVQPVGSPLSLECTVEGTSNPNLYWYRQAAGRGLQLLFYSVGIGQISSEVPQNLSASRPQDRQFILSSKKLLLSDSGFYLCAWSVLLLGLTNTEAFFGQGTRLTVV.